This T cell receptor beta chain comes out of a study of early T cells in non-severe SARS-CoV-2 infection. Unique molecular identifiers were attached to individual cDNA molecules. Each CDR3 protein is one row after TCRdb ran MiXCR on the 5' RACE reads. Altogether more than 60,000 distinct CDR3 sequences are present, more than 10% being singletons, with the ten largest covering about 1%. Per germline, CDR1 MGHRA and CDR2 YSYEKL. The CDR3 runs to 19 residues. Trimming cost V 1 base and J 5 bases, with 26 bases left between them. Sequencing used whole blood, obtained at baseline. The sequence derives from an adult who was a healthcare worker with PCR-confirmed SARS-CoV-2 infection or an uninfected control (not recorded which). The donor label of this sample is uncertain. The rearrangement links TRBV4-1 to TRBJ1-1, with a weak D call TRBD1 (5 bases). The CDR3 DNA follows: TGCGCCAGCAGCCAAGTTCCACCTAGGCGCAGGGAATTGGGTACTGAAGCTTTCTTT. Its translation is CASSQVPPRRRELGTEAFF.